Listed below are T cell receptor beta chains from one sample, sequenced in a study of technical replicates of blood from several donors. This table comes from immunoSEQ multiplex PCR, and its TCRdb copy is limited to in-frame clones, with some not included. The sample includes 65,000 to 90,000 clones, roughly 85% of them seen just once. The sample taken for sequencing was PBMCs. These receptor sequences come from a human donor in good health. Some clones in this sample may be carry-over from other donors' samples. CDR3s include the opening cysteine and the closing phenylalanine or tryptophan. Clone size is not always given. Where it is, it says once, few, many or a class for expanded clones.

size	V	J	length	CDR3
-	TRBV29-1	TRBJ1-6	13	CSVEVGGNSPLHF
-	TRBV11-1	TRBJ2-7	12	CASSHGGYEQYF
-	TRBV7-8	TRBJ2-1	16	CASSLDGLAGAGEQFF
-	TRBV5-8	TRBJ1-4	16	CASSGGTGVANEKLFF
-	TRBV2	TRBJ2-3	12	CASRGAGDTQYF
-	TRBV27	TRBJ2-5	13	CARLGSFGETQYF
-	TRBV9	TRBJ1-2	14	CASSPPTGIYGYTF
-	TRBV7-9	TRBJ1-5	13	CASSLQENQPQHF
-	TRBV7-8	TRBJ2-1	16	CASSSRGSRAYNEQFF
-	TRBV19	TRBJ1-5	15	CASSIVVVGNQPQHF
-	TRBV5-5	TRBJ2-7	15	CASSLASGRGYEQYF
-	TRBV11-2	TRBJ2-5	15	CASSSGQAGQETQYF
-	TRBV30	TRBJ2-1	15	CAWSGLAGRDNEQFF
-	TRBV12-5	TRBJ2-7	12	CASGYNSYEQYF
-	TRBV29-1	TRBJ2-7	13	CSVVIGVRYEQYF
-	TRBV9	TRBJ2-7	15	CASSVGLAAAYEQYF
-	TRBV7-6	TRBJ2-2	16	CASSLIAGARTGELFF
-	TRBV12-2	TRBJ2-5	17	CASRLEWCSGRGWTQYF
-	TRBV7-8	TRBJ1-4	19	CASSLKDSTPSSTNEKLFF
-	TRBV19	TRBJ1-1	13	CASSIKGLTEAFF
-	TRBV10-1	TRBJ2-5	18	CASAVNASYRDFQETQYF
-	TRBV7-3	TRBJ2-5	13	CASSRSSQETQYF
-	TRBV5-4	TRBJ2-6	16	CASSLLAGVGANVLTF
-	TRBV6-6	TRBJ2-5	13	CASWTGGQETQYF
-	TRBV5-6	TRBJ2-3	14	CASRVGSSTDTQYF
few	TRBV9	TRBJ1-1	15	CASSKEGQTNTEAFF
-	TRBV18	TRBJ2-1	15	CASSVRDTLGNEQFF
-	TRBV5-1	TRBJ1-1	12	CASGDKNTEAFF
-	TRBV6-5	TRBJ2-1	14	CASSYSRGNNEQFF
few	TRBV19	TRBJ1-5	13	CASSPTLDQPQHF
-	TRBV5-1	TRBJ1-2	15	CASSEGQGEPYGYTF
-	TRBV6-7	TRBJ2-2	15	CASSYLAGDTGELFF
-	TRBV7-2	TRBJ2-3	15	CASSREGTSGDTQYF
-	TRBV6-6	TRBJ2-1	14	CASGGSSSYNEQFF
-	TRBV18	TRBJ1-2	14	CASSPKGGAYGYTF
-	TRBV18	TRBJ2-5	13	CASSPGTRETQYF
-	TRBV7-9	TRBJ2-2	16	CASSLGLAANTGELFF
-	TRBV15	TRBJ2-5	14	CATSRMGQQETQYF
-	TRBV21-1	TRBJ2-7	15	CASSRDRGKSYEQYF
-	TRBV27	TRBJ1-6	14	CASSLWDRDSPLHF
-	TRBV20-1	TRBJ1-1	11	CSASPSTEAFF
-	TRBV5-8	TRBJ1-5	15	CASSMGGVSNQPQHF
-	TRBV4-2	TRBJ1-2	13	CASSRAGEDGYTF
-	TRBV30	TRBJ2-3	14	CAWSGGQGTDTQYF
-	TRBV7-7	TRBJ2-5	13	CASSLERRETQYF
-	TRBV7-2	TRBJ1-6	17	CASSSSGGPSGNSPLHF
-	TRBV7-3	TRBJ2-5	16	CASSLGLAGDGETQYF
-	TRBV11-2	TRBJ2-7	15	CASRSTSGTAYEQYF
few	TRBV7-7	TRBJ2-7	16	CASSIHSGQITYEQYF
once	TRBV5-1	TRBJ2-7	14	CASSLGRGFNEQYF
once	TRBV4-2	TRBJ2-5	16	CASSQGDSKRRETQYF
-	TRBV7-2	TRBJ1-1	15	CASSLHSGGDTEAFF
-	TRBV29-1	TRBJ2-7	13	CSGGQGTSYEQYF
few	TRBV6-1	TRBJ1-2	12	CASSEGVYGYTF
-	TRBV7-2	TRBJ2-2	13	CASRQTSSGELFF
-	TRBV27	TRBJ2-2	12	CASRPGPGELFF
-	TRBV7-9	TRBJ2-6	15	CASSLGLPSANVLTF